This T cell receptor (beta chain) came from a study of shared clonotypes between healthy human individuals (dated by TCRdb to the early 2020s). Describing the broader study: Two women and a few men aged 18 to 49 years were included in the cohort. For each donor, CD4 naive and CD4 memory were each given three plates, CD8 naive was given two plates, and CD8 memory was given one plate. To estimate repertoire size and how much clonotypes are shared between individuals, the study performed deep sequencing of blood TCR repertoires from a few healthy adults. Different laboratories and diverse techniques were used to prepare libraries and sequence TCR repertoires, to increase sequencing depth and limit assay-specific biases. Per donor, leukapheresis produced somewhere between about 0.85 and 9.5 billion PBMCs.

Using the deep immunoSEQ assay, TCR CDR3 regions were amplified from genomic DNA by multiplex PCR. Extracted genomic DNA from each cell subset was spread evenly across all wells of several immunoSEQ 96-well plates, with each plate serving as a replicate. For sorted subsets, approximately 200 ng of genomic DNA, equivalent to 25,000 to 35,000 T cell genomes, went into each replicate PCR. The purified libraries were quantified using a Qubit 3.0 fluorometer, sized with a Bioanalyzer 2100, and then quantified again using the KAPA Library Quantification kit. A separate single-read 150-cycle Illumina NextSeq 550 flow cell was used to sequence each immunoSEQ 96-well plate. Per the source publication's procedure: The immunoSEQ output contained only junctional sequences without quality scores, so filtering could not match that applied to full-length reads. Sequences were annotated with PyIR, a Python wrapper for IgBLAST v1.9, using IMGT germline references to assign V/J genes and CDR3. Reads with weak V/J assignments (E-value above 1e-6), missing CDR3, stop codons, out-of-frame junctions, or ambiguous translated residues were removed. V3J clonotypes were defined by identical inferred V gene, J gene, and CDR3 amino acid sequence. The percentage overlap between two repertoires was calculated by dividing the number of shared unique clonotypes by the size of the smaller repertoire. Richness of each repertoire was evaluated using RTK rarefaction, the Chao1 estimator, and Recon v2.1 estimates of unobserved clonotypes. Generation probabilities were computed with OLGA for all TCRbeta clonotypes obtained by the gDNA method from a handful of donors. Sourced from immuneACCESS, this table was stored by TCRdb with only in-frame sequences that have V and J called. A share of the clones is absent; for the studies checked, an unresolved V gene accounts for under half, and the remainder has no known explanation. V and J calls and clone size are those listed in that table; D and trimming were worked out from the DNA. The sample table shows approximately 740,000 clones, and approximately 92% are seen once. Around 24% of the sample is in the top ten clones.

The CDR3 covers 15 residues, taking in both the cysteine and the phenylalanine. The entry retains the CDR3 DNA only, 45 bases that are in frame from base 1. A distance of 18 bases separates the germline ends of V and J, which lose 7 bases and 3 bases respectively. The germline V gene specifies MGHDK as CDR1 and SYGVNS as CDR2. CD8 naive samples were CD45RO-negative cells positively selected for CCR7, giving a CD45RA+CCR7+ population that excluded TemRA cells. Donors were healthy HIV-negative adults with no recently reported acute infections or vaccinations. Every donor was a Caucasian adult living in Nashville, Tennessee, USA. Blood was obtained by leukapheresis, after which PBMCs were separated by Ficoll-Histopaque density gradient centrifugation and cryopreserved in liquid nitrogen vapor phase. Purity and quantity of every magnetically sorted T cell population were checked by analytical flow cytometry. Genomic DNA was isolated from every sorted fraction and measured by UV absorbance on a Nanodrop 2000c.

Summary of the overall study and its limitations: Sampling was restricted to blood, and TCR repertoires in tissues likely differ from the TCR repertoires found in blood. Because the study included only a small number of donors, the genetic and exposure-history diversity represented was limited. Rarefaction of sorted-subset datasets indicated incomplete sequencing despite the large sequencing depth. Sharing across several donors was observed for around 5% of naive CD4, over 3% of naive CD8, roughly 2.4% of memory CD4, and about 0.4% of memory CD8 clonotypes. Pairwise subsampling indicated that sequencing depth was expected to affect the degree of clonotype sharing among donors. Clonotypes shared by all four sorted-subset donors showed higher generation probabilities than non-shared clonotypes. Naive subsets generally had larger estimated clonotype richness than memory subsets did.

Remarks on this clone: What antigen it recognizes has not been identified. Nothing much larger sits one base from this clone, and base qualities are not available.

The sequence is built from TRBV25-1 and TRBJ2-5; the D gene is possibly TRBD1, with 6 bases matching. Sequencing was performed on naive CD8+ T cells sorted from blood. According to the study, the label for this sample's cell subset or site signals: CD45RA+CCR7+. The clonotype comes from a man aged 25 to 40 in good health. Here is the DNA: TGTGCCAGCACTCCGGTCGGGACACACGAAGAGACCCAGTACTTC. Translated, it reads CASTPVGTHEETQYF.